Below, one T cell receptor beta chain is given with its context. In the authors' workflow: Using reference gene primer amplification, nucleated cell counts were estimated. Profiled with immunoSEQ multiplex PCR; TCRdb holds only in-frame clones, not every one. Clonal size and the V and J genes are those of that table, whereas D and trimming came from the DNA. The sample lists approximately 150,000 clones; just over 85% were seen once. This sample stems from a study of blood T cell repertoires in COVID-19. Study summary: Acute-phase and convalescent COVID-19 samples originated in the United States, Italy and Spain. T cells, B-cell-depleted T cells, or PBMCs supplied cDNA or gDNA.

This CDR3 is built from 17 residues. Germline V gene sequence: CDR1 SGDLS, CDR2 YYNGEE. Losses at the gene ends were 6 bases for V and 7 bases for J; bases not matched to a gene: 19. The receptor was isolated from a woman aged 60-70 years with acute or convalescent COVID-19. The chain uses TRBV9 and TRBJ1-2, with 9 bases that match TRBD1. Sequenced sample: peripheral blood. Here the CDR3 DNA reads TGTGCCAGCACGACGTACCCACAGGGGGCGATGGTTTCTGGCTACACCTTC. It encodes CASTTYPQGAMVSGYTF.